This TCR beta chain emerged from a study of beta chain features in type 1 diabetes. Study-wide context: The examined sorted cells totaled 110 million or so across samples. Study-wide results and caveats: Moderate yet significant TCRB CDR3 shortening was seen in Type 1 diabetes patients in all four CD4+ subsets. PCR might show a preference for shorter templates, equally across patients and controls.

Since all of the isolated RNA was reverse transcribed, expressed TCRB transcripts were what got sequenced. Data came from immunoSEQ multiplex PCR; TCRdb stores just in-frame clones and leaves some out. The sample includes hundreds of thousands of clones, roughly 16% of them seen just once. The V gene's germline CDR1 is SEHNR and CDR2 FQNEAQ (reference sequence). The CDR3 loop spans 14 amino acids. V was pared by 5 bases and J by 0 bases, with 10 bases between. Comment on this clone: Antigen specificity is unknown.

The J gene is TRBJ1-1, the V gene TRBV7-9; D not certain. This TCR was recovered from a man between 18 and 29 years old in good health. Sample: naive CD4+ T cells from blood. CDR3 sequence: CASSDITLNTEAFF. The CDR3 DNA reads TGTGCCAGCAGCGACATCACACTGAACACTGAAGCTTTCTTT.